This T cell receptor beta chain was observed in a study of T-cell memory formation after mild COVID-19. This clonotype has more than one count but fewer than ten. Its antigen is unidentified. TCRdb redid the calling of the 5' RACE reads with MiXCR, one entry per CDR3 protein. The data show approximately 350,000 distinct CDR3 sequences, roughly 13% seen once. V was clipped by 5 bases and J by 10 bases, with 15 bases between them. Germline V CDR1 and CDR2: SGHTA, FQGNSA. The CDR3 runs to 13 residues. Whole-study results and caveats: The finding that pre-infection memory included some responding clones suggested that cross-reactive memory joined. CD8+ contracting clones occupied EMRA, while CD4+ ones occupied mainly CM and EM.

The clonotype originates from a man between 18 and 35 years old who had mild COVID-19 (a few samples of this study predate the infection). Cell type and time point are not known. This rearrangement joins TRBV7-2 to TRBJ2-1; D not resolved. Sequencing input: PBMCs or a T cell subset sorted from them (not recorded which). The CDR3 loop is CASSPYFGDEQFF. Written as DNA, the CDR3 is TGTGCCAGCAGCCCCTATTTCGGAGACGAGCAGTTCTTC.